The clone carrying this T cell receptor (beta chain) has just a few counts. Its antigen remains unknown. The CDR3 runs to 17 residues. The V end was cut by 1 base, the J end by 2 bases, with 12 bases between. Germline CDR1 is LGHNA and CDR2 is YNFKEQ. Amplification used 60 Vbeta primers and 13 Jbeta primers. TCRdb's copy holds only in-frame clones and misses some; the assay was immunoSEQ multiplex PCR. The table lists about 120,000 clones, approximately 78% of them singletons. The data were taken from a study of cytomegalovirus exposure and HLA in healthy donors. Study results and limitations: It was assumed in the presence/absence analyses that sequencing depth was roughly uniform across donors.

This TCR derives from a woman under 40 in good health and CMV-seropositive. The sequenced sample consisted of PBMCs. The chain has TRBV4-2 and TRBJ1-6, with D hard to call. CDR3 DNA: TGTGCCAGCAGCCAAGTTCTTACAGAAACCTATAATTCACCCCTCCACTTT. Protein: CASSQVLTETYNSPLHF.